This TCR beta chain stems from a study of Ad26.COV2.S vaccination and SARS-CoV-2 variants (dated by TCRdb to 2020 to 2022). About the full investigation: Vaccine-arm donors were drawn from COV1001, a multicentre, randomized, double-blind, placebo-controlled phase I-IIa trial of Ad26.COV2.S in healthy adults. Ad26.COV2.S was administered intramuscularly at 5 x 10^10 or 1 x 10^11 viral particles, either as a single shot or as two shots given 56 days apart. TCRbeta repertoire sequencing was used to assess the specificity and breadth of SARS-CoV-2-reactive T cell receptors after Ad26.COV2.S vaccination. The TCR-sequenced set comprised about 32 samples: some 20 Ad26.COV2.S vaccine recipients, 5 placebo recipients and 8 SARS-CoV-2 convalescent individuals. Participants in the trial were split at random into five groups of five each, receiving low-dose or high-dose Ad26.COV2.S once or twice, or else placebo on both occasions. Investigators remained blinded to trial group allocation during experiments and outcome assessment.

The immunoSEQ Assay was the method used to sequence TCRbeta CDR3 regions. After extraction, genomic DNA underwent amplification by bias-controlled multiplex PCR, followed by high-throughput sequencing. Under the source paper's analysis protocol: To quantify the absolute abundance of every unique TCRbeta CDR3 region, sequences were collapsed and filtered. T cell fraction was estimated by normalizing TCRbeta template counts to usable DNA, with usable DNA measured through amplification of reference genes found in all nucleated cells. Repertoire TCRs were annotated as SARS-CoV-2-specific by exact matching of V gene, CDR3 amino acid sequence and J gene to a known reactive TCR set. MIRA supplied the reference SARS-CoV-2 TCR set, which was filtered for enrichment in COVID-19-positive ImmuneCODE repertoires so that public or cross-reactive TCRs were removed. Using the MIRA antigens, annotated TCRs were further analysed by specific ORF or by position within an ORF. Depth was the summed frequency of annotated unique rearrangements, while breadth was defined as annotated unique rearrangements over total unique productive rearrangements. Two-sided Wilcoxon rank-sum tests were used to compare TCR breadth between groups. TCRdb re-hosts the immuneACCESS table, in-frame sequences only. Its copies lack some clones; in the studies checked, an unresolved V gene accounts for under half of them, and the cause for the rest is not known. V, J and clone size reflect that table, while D and trimming were determined from the DNA. A total of almost 400,000 clones appear in this sample, about 91% of them only once. 1.5% to 2% of the sample lies in the top ten.

Worth noting for this clone: Its antigen target is currently unknown. The input lacks base qualities; no much larger clone sits a single base away.

The CDR3 goes from the cysteine to the phenylalanine over 13 residues. Only CDR3 DNA remains: 39 bases, in frame from the first base. CDR1 is given as MDHEN and CDR2 as SYDVKM, both from the germline V gene. V is reduced by 1 base and J by 5 bases, leaving a spacing of 3 bases between them. Reading the label with the study, this specimen's treatment or condition is: about 20 received Ad26.COV2.S at low or high dose, single or two shots; a few received placebo; per-sample allocation not given. Repertoires of vaccine and placebo recipients were sequenced from samples collected on day 63 after the first injection. Between 29 July and 7 August 2020, Cohort 1b enrolled some 25 adults aged 18-55 years at one site in Boston, USA. Ad26.COV2.S consisted of a replication-incompetent adenovirus type 26 vector by which a prefusion-stabilized SARS-CoV-2 spike protein from the original Wuhan strain was expressed.

What the work shows at the level of the full study, not this receptor alone: Substantial breadth of spike-specific CD8+ and CD4+ T cell responses was reported after vaccination. The study lacked the statistical power to compare responses across vaccine doses or regimens. Non-spike TCR breadth was comparable between vaccine and placebo recipients, consistent with the vaccine containing only spike. The authors noted that total T cell responses may have been underestimated by the TCR breadth and depth analyses. Higher spike-specific TCR breadth was observed in Ad26.COV2.S recipients than in placebo recipients (P = 0.0014).

The chain uses TRBV28 and TRBJ2-6, with the identity of the D gene unclear. The source is a person aged 18 to 59 who received the Ad26.COV2.S COVID-19 vaccine or a placebo. Specimen: peripheral blood, collected in a trial of Ad26.COV2.S vaccine versus placebo. CDR3 loop: CASSLLRANVLTF. The sequenced DNA is TGTGCCAGCAGTTTATTAAGGGCCAACGTCCTGACTTTC. The CDR3 plus the reference TRBV28 and TRBJ2-6 genes for the other parts give the full variable domain: DVKVTQSSRYLVKRTGEKVFLECVQDMDHENMFWYRQDPGLGLRLIYFSYDVKMKEKGDIPEGYSVSREKKERFSLILESASTNQTSMYLCASSLLRANVLTFGAGSRLTVL.